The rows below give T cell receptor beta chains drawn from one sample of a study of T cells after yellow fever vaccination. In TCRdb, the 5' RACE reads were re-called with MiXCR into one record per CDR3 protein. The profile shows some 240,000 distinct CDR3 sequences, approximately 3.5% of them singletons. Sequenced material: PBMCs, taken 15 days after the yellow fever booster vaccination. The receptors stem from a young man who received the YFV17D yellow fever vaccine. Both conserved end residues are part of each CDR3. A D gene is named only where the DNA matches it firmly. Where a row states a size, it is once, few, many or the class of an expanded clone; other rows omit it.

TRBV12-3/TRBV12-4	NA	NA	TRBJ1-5	CATRVGSHSNQPQHF	TGTGCCACAAGGGTAGGCAGCCATAGCAATCAGCCCCAGCATTTT
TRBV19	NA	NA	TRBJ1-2	CAKVGEGVLDYGYTF	TGTGCCAAAGTAGGAGAGGGGGTTCTGGACTATGGCTACACCTTC
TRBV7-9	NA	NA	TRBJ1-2	CASSAGRTELNYGYTF	TGTGCCAGCAGCGCAGGGCGGACAGAACTTAACTATGGCTACACCTTC
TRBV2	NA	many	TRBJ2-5	CASCLQETQYF	TGTGCCAGCTGTTTACAAGAGACCCAGTACTTC
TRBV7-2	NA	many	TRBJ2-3	CASSPALVYADTQYF	TGTGCCAGCAGCCCAGCTCTCGTGTATGCAGATACGCAGTATTTT
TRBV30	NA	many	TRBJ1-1	CAWAGYTEAFF	TGTGCCTGGGCAGGGTACACTGAAGCTTTCTTT
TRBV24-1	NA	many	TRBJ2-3	CATSDSWDTQYF	TGTGCCACCAGTGATTCGTGGGATACGCAGTATTTT
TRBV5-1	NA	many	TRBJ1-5	CASSLLGNQPQHF	TGCGCCAGCAGCTTGCTTGGCAATCAGCCCCAGCATTTT
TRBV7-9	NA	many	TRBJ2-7	CASSLSGGDREQYF	TGTGCCAGCAGCTTATCTGGGGGAGATCGCGAGCAGTACTTC
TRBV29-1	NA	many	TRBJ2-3	CSVERGQSDTQYF	TGCAGCGTTGAAAGAGGGCAGTCAGATACGCAGTATTTT
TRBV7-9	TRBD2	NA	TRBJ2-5	CASSPAGLLTQYF	TGTGCCAGCAGCCCAGCGGGACTCCTCACCCAGTACTTC
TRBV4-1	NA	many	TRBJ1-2	CASSLGKARTNYGYTF	TGCGCCAGCAGCCTTGGGAAGGCTCGAACTAACTATGGCTACACCTTC
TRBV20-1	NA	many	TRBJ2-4	CSGAFRDLAKNIQYF	TGCAGTGGTGCCTTCCGTGATCTTGCCAAAAACATTCAGTACTTC
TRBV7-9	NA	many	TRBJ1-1	CASSYAGAMNTEAFF	TGTGCCAGCAGCTACGCAGGGGCTATGAACACTGAAGCTTTCTTT